The following is a T cell receptor beta chain sequence with its context. Its cognate antigen is unknown. This entry is derived from a study of shared clonotypes between healthy human individuals. Findings of the study overall: Among the subsets, naive ones generally showed larger estimated richness than memory ones.

Deep-level assay runs were performed. Per the authors' pipeline: ImmunoSEQ output lacked quality scores and full-length reads, limiting matched filtering. This table comes from immunoSEQ multiplex PCR, and its TCRdb copy is limited to in-frame clones, with some not included. V and J calls and clone size are those listed in that table; D and trimming were worked out from the DNA. The sample contains 2 million to 2.5 million clones, more than 85% of which appear only once. Trimming cost V 1 base and J 3 bases, with 9 bases left between them. CDR3 size: 14 residues. The chain carries TRBV23-1 and TRBJ1-1, with D maybe TRBD1 (6 bases). TRBV23-1 is reported as an ORF; its role is uncertain. This receptor was taken from a young man in good health. Some clones in this sample may be carry-over from other donors' samples. The sample comprised naive CD4+ T cells from PBMCs. Subset reported: CD45RA+ positively selected. CDR3 coding DNA: TGCGCCAGCAGTCAATACAGGGAGTACACTGAAGCTTTCTTT. Its protein is CASSQYREYTEAFF.